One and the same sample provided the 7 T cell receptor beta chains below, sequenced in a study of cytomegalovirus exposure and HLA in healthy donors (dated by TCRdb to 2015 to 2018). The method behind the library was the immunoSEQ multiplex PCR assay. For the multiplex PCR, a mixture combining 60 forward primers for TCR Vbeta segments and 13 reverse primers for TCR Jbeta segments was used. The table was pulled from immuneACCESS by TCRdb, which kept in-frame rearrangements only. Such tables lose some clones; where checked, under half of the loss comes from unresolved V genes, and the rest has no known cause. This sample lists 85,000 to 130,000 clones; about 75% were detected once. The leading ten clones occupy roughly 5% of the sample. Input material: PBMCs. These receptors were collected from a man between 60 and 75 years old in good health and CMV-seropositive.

The CDR3 loop reads CASSLESGGNYEQYF. The CDR3 DNA follows: TGTGCCAGCAGCTTAGAAAGCGGGGGGAACTACGAGCAGTACTTC. This chain links TRBV7-7 with TRBJ2-5; 9 bases agree with TRBD2. The J call could be wrong; TRBJ2-7 is a better fit for the DNA end. The CDR3 is made up of 15 amino acids. The germline V gene encodes CDR1 SSHAT and CDR2 FNYEAQ (reference sequence).

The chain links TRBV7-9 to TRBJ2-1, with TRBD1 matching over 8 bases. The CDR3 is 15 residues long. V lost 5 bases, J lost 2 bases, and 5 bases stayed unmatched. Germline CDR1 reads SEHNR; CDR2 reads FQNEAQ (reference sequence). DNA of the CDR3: TGTGCCAGCAGCCGAGGACAGGGCACCTACAATGAGCAGTTCTTC. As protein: CASSRGQGTYNEQFF.

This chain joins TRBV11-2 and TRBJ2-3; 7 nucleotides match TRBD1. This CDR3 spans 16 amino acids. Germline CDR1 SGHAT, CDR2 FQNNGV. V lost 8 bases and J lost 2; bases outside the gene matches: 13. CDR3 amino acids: CASQQQGWGVTDTQYF. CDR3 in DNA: TGTGCCAGCCAACAACAGGGGTGGGGTGTCACAGATACGCAGTATTTT.

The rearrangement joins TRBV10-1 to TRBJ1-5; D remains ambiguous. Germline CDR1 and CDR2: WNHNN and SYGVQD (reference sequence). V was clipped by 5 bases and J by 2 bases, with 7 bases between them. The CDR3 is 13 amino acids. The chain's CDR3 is CASSPSGNQPQHF. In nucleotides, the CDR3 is TGCGCCAGCAGTCCCAGTGGCAATCAGCCCCAGCATTTT.

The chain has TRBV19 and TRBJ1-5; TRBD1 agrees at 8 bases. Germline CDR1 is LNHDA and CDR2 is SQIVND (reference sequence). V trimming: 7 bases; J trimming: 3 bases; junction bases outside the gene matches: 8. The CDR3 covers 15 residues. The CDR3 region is CASIGDRLSNQPQHF. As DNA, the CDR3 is TGTGCCAGTATAGGGGACAGGCTCTCCAATCAGCCCCAGCATTTT. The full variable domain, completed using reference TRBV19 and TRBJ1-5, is DGGITQSPKYLFRKEGQNVTLSCEQNLNHDAMYWYRQDPGQGLRLIYYSQIVNDFQKGDIAEGYSVSREKKESFPLTVTSAQKNPTAFYLCASIGDRLSNQPQHFGDGTRLSIL.

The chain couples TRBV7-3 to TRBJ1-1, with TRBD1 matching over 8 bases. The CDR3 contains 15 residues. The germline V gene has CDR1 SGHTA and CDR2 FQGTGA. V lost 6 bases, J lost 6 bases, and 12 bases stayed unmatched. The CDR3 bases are TGTGCCAGCAGTGTAAGTTCAGGACAGGGTGCTGAAGCTTTCTTT. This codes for CASSVSSGQGAEAFF.

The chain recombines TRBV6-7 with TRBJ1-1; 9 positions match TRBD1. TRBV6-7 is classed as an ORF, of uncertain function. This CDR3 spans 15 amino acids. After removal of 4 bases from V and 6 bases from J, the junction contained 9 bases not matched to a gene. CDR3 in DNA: TGTGCCAGCAGTTCCCCGGGACAGGGTGTCGCTGAAGCTTTCTTT. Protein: CASSSPGQGVAEAFF.